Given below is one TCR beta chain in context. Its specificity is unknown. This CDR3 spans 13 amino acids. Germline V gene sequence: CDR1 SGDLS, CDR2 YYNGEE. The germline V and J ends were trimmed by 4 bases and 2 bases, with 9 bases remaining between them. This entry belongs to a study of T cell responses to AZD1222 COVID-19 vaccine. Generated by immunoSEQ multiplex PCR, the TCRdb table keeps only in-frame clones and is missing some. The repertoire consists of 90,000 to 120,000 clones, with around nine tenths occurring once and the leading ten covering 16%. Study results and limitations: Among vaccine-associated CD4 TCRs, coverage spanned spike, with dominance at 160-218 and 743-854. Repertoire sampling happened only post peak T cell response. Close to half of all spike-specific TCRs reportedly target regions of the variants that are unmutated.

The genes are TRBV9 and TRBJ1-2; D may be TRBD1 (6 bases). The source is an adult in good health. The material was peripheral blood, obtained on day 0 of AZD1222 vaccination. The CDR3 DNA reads TGTGCCAGCAGCCTTCAGGGGAACTATGGCTACACCTTC. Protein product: CASSLQGNYGYTF.